Listed below are T cell receptor beta chains from one sample, sequenced in a study of blood T cell repertoires in COVID-19. The protocol was immunoSEQ multiplex PCR, while the TCRdb copy is restricted to in-frame clones and leaves out a portion. The sample lists 240,000 or so clones, 80% to 90% occurring once. Sequencing was done on a sample of PBMCs or T cells enriched from blood (not recorded which). The receptors come from a man in his forties or fifties who had recovered from COVID-19. Each CDR3 is given with its conserved first and last residue. Each record gives: clone size, V gene, D gene, J gene, CDR3 protein, CDR3 DNA. A D gene is named only where the DNA matches it firmly. A row's size may be missing; if present it is once, few, many or a size class.

-	TRBV9	TRBD1	TRBJ1-3	CASSVLGQAIGNTIYF	TGTGCCAGCAGCGTCTTGGGACAGGCGATAGGAAACACCATATATTTT
-	TRBV27	-	TRBJ1-5	CASSLYSWNQPQHF	TGTGCCAGCAGTTTATATAGCTGGAATCAGCCCCAGCATTTT
-	TRBV7-3	TRBD2	TRBJ2-7	CASSLRGGSVARSYEQYF	TGTGCCAGCAGCTTAAGAGGCGGGAGCGTCGCCCGCTCCTACGAGCAGTACTTC
-	TRBV7-9	TRBD1	TRBJ1-4	CASSPAGTGVWGLNEKLFF	TGTGCCAGCAGCCCCGCCGGGACAGGCGTGTGGGGACTTAATGAAAAACTGTTTTTT
-	TRBV2	-	TRBJ1-1	CASSERVHKEAFF	TGTGCCAGCAGTGAACGAGTGCATAAAGAAGCTTTCTTT
-	TRBV19	-	TRBJ1-5	CASSPGARQPQHF	TGTGCCAGTAGTCCAGGGGCGCGTCAGCCCCAGCATTTT
-	TRBV19	-	TRBJ1-3	CASSIQTGLSGNTIYF	TGTGCCAGTAGTATCCAGACAGGCCTCTCTGGAAACACCATATATTTT
-	TRBV18	-	TRBJ2-3	CASSGEASSTDTQYF	TGTGCCAGCTCAGGGGAGGCGAGTAGCACAGATACGCAGTATTTT
-	TRBV4-3	TRBD2	TRBJ2-7	CASSPRGETTYEQYF	TGCGCCAGCAGCCCCCGGGGGGAAACGACCTACGAGCAGTACTTC
-	TRBV4-2	TRBD2	TRBJ2-2	CASRLAGGPRGTGELFF	TGTGCCAGCCGTCTGGCGGGGGGGCCTAGGGGCACCGGGGAGCTGTTTTTT
-	TRBV19	-	TRBJ2-7	CASSFQHGGEQYF	TGTGCCAGTAGTTTTCAACACGGGGGCGAGCAGTACTTC
-	TRBV9	-	TRBJ1-4	CASSVDSATNEKLFF	TGTGCCAGCAGCGTAGACAGTGCTACCAATGAAAAACTGTTTTTT
once	TRBV10-2	TRBD1	TRBJ1-2	CASSGPQGAPGYTF	TGCGCCAGCAGTGGGCCTCAGGGGGCGCCCGGCTACACCTTC
-	TRBV6-5	-	TRBJ1-2	CASSRQVESGYGYTF	TGTGCCAGCAGTAGACAGGTTGAGTCTGGCTATGGCTACACCTTC
few	TRBV3-1/TRBV3-2	TRBD1	TRBJ2-7	CASSQTGAPTYEQYF	TGTGCCAGCAGCCAAACAGGGGCGCCAACCTACGAGCAGTACTTC
-	TRBV11-2	TRBD2	TRBJ2-7	CASSPTSGVKYF	TGTGCCAGCAGCCCGACTAGCGGGGTGAAGTACTTC
-	TRBV5-5	-	TRBJ2-7	CASSYSSGVSDEQYF	TGTGCCAGCAGCTATTCATCGGGTGTGTCAGACGAGCAGTACTTC
once	TRBV12-2	-	TRBJ1-1	CASRSALGGTEAFF	TGTGCAAGTCGCTCCGCATTGGGGGGCACTGAAGCTTTCTTT
-	TRBV3-1/TRBV3-2	-	TRBJ1-5	CASSLHNQPQHF	TGTGCCAGCAGCCTCCACAATCAGCCCCAGCATTTT
-	TRBV6-5	TRBD1	TRBJ1-2	CASSSPGQGLYGYTF	TGTGCCAGCAGTTCGCCGGGACAGGGCCTCTATGGCTACACCTTC
-	TRBV9	TRBD2	TRBJ2-7	CASSASGTSGLYEQYF	TGTGCCAGCAGCGCCTCCGGGACTAGCGGATTATACGAGCAGTACTTC
-	TRBV18	TRBD1	TRBJ2-1	CASSPPQGADEQFF	TGTGCCAGCTCACCCCCGCAGGGGGCCGATGAGCAGTTCTTC
-	TRBV5-1	TRBD1	TRBJ1-5	CASSYTGGQPQHF	TGCGCCAGCAGCTACACAGGGGGGCAGCCCCAGCATTTT
once	TRBV9	TRBD1	TRBJ1-4	CASSVGSSPGQGRNEKLFF	TGTGCCAGCAGCGTAGGATCCTCGCCGGGACAGGGACGTAATGAAAAACTGTTTTTT
-	TRBV5-4	-	TRBJ1-6	CASSLYGTRNSPLHF	TGTGCCAGCAGCTTGTATGGGACTCGTAATTCACCCCTCCACTTT
-	TRBV3-1/TRBV3-2	-	TRBJ2-7	CASSQGQGSSYEQYF	TGTGCCAGCAGCCAAGGGCAGGGGTCCTCCTACGAGCAGTACTTC
-	TRBV13	-	TRBJ1-1	CASSSWGENTEAFF	TGTGCCAGCAGTTCTTGGGGGGAAAACACTGAAGCTTTCTTT
-	TRBV7-2	TRBD1	TRBJ1-1	CASSLQGAVSTEAFF	TGTGCCAGCAGCTTACAGGGGGCGGTTTCCACTGAAGCTTTCTTT
once	TRBV6-4	TRBD2	TRBJ2-7	CASSDHETSGRVLRAYEQYF	TGTGCCAGCAGTGATCATGAGACTAGCGGGAGGGTGTTACGAGCCTACGAGCAGTACTTC
once	TRBV29-1	TRBD2	TRBJ2-3	CSDNSGTDTQYF	TGCAGCGACAATAGCGGGACAGATACGCAGTATTTT
-	TRBV28	-	TRBJ1-2	CASSLQGYGYTF	TGTGCCAGCAGTTTACAGGGTTACGGCTACACCTTC
-	TRBV7-8	TRBD2	TRBJ2-5	CASSFRGGAETQYF	TGTGCCAGCAGCTTCCGCGGGGGGGCGGAGACCCAGTACTTC
once	TRBV10-3	TRBD1	TRBJ2-7	CAISPGQDTYEQYF	TGTGCCATCAGTCCGGGACAGGACACCTACGAGCAGTACTTC
-	TRBV19	TRBD2	TRBJ2-7	CASSSAAGPDYEQYF	TGTGCCAGTAGTTCGGCAGCGGGGCCTGACTACGAGCAGTACTTC
-	TRBV7-2	-	TRBJ1-3	CASSLGRQSSGNTIYF	TGTGCCAGCAGCTTAGGCAGGCAGAGCTCTGGAAACACCATATATTTT
-	TRBV21-1	-	TRBJ1-4	CASSIGRKKEKLFF	TGTGCCAGCAGCATAGGGAGGAAAAAAGAAAAACTGTTTTTT
-	TRBV7-8	-	TRBJ2-7	CASSWGRASYEQYF	TGTGCCAGCAGCTGGGGGCGGGCGTCCTACGAGCAGTACTTC
-	TRBV29-1	-	TRBJ1-1	CSVDKNTEAFF	TGCAGCGTTGATAAGAACACTGAAGCTTTCTTT
-	TRBV14	TRBD1	TRBJ1-2	CASSQGTRQGTYGYTF	TGTGCCAGCAGCCAAGGCACCCGACAGGGAACCTATGGCTACACCTTC
-	TRBV28	TRBD1	TRBJ2-7	CASSLRQGKYEQYF	TGTGCCAGCAGTTTAAGACAGGGAAAATACGAGCAGTACTTC
-	TRBV20-1	TRBD2	TRBJ2-1	CSASPPSGGGGEQFF	TGCAGTGCTAGTCCCCCTAGCGGGGGAGGGGGTGAGCAGTTCTTC
-	TRBV15	-	TRBJ2-5	CATSKGQGGLLAGTGETQYF	TGTGCCACCAGCAAGGGACAGGGAGGGCTACTAGCGGGGACGGGAGAGACCCAGTACTTC
-	TRBV5-5	-	TRBJ1-1	CATDSTSPGRGGDTEAFF	TGTGCCACCGACTCGACCTCTCCGGGCAGGGGAGGGGACACTGAAGCTTTCTTT
-	TRBV3-1/TRBV3-2	TRBD2	TRBJ2-5	CASSQPSGGEPQETQYF	TGTGCCAGCAGCCAGCCCTCTGGGGGGGAACCGCAAGAGACCCAGTACTTC
-	TRBV3-1/TRBV3-2	TRBD1	TRBJ1-5	CASSLQGSNQPQHF	TGTGCCAGCAGCCTACAGGGGAGCAATCAGCCCCAGCATTTT
-	TRBV12-3/TRBV12-4	-	TRBJ1-2	CASSFSSYGYTF	TGTGCCAGCAGTTTTTCCAGCTATGGCTACACCTTC
-	TRBV10-3	-	TRBJ2-7	CAISSGENYEQYF	TGTGCCATCAGTTCGGGGGAGAACTACGAGCAGTACTTC
once	TRBV6-6	-	TRBJ1-5	CASSQQGRASQPQHF	TGTGCCAGCAGTCAACAGGGAAGGGCGTCCCAGCCCCAGCATTTT
-	TRBV6-5	TRBD1	TRBJ1-2	CASSLRQGVGYGYTF	TGTGCCAGCAGTTTGAGACAGGGGGTCGGCTATGGCTACACCTTC
-	TRBV12-3/TRBV12-4	-	TRBJ1-4	CASSLEAPEKLFF	TGTGCCAGCAGTTTGGAGGCACCGGAAAAACTGTTTTTT
-	TRBV27	TRBD1	TRBJ1-4	CASSHTVTGRNLNEKLFF	TGTGCCAGCAGCCACACCGTGACAGGGCGCAACCTAAATGAAAAACTGTTTTTT
-	TRBV30	-	TRBJ1-1	CAWSQGMNTEAFF	TGTGCCTGGAGTCAGGGGATGAACACTGAAGCTTTCTTT
-	TRBV7-9	-	TRBJ2-1	CASSLAGGTYNEQFF	TGTGCCAGCAGCTTAGCGGGAGGAACGTACAATGAGCAGTTCTTC
-	TRBV28	-	TRBJ1-1	CASTNSGGIGTEAFF	TGTGCCAGCACGAATTCGGGGGGCATCGGCACTGAAGCTTTCTTT